Listed below are T cell receptor beta chains from one sample, sequenced in a study of early T cells in non-severe SARS-CoV-2 infection. Via MiXCR, TCRdb re-called the 5' RACE reads, giving one row per CDR3 protein. Of about 47,000 distinct CDR3 sequences in the sample, approximately 11% were seen once. Source material: whole blood. Source of these receptors: an adult who was a healthcare worker with PCR-confirmed SARS-CoV-2 infection or an uninfected control (not recorded which). Both conserved end residues are part of each CDR3. D genes are given only for firm matches. Some rows mark clone size as missing; the rest say once, few, many or name a class of expanded clone.

j_call,v_call,d_call,clone_size,cdr3_aa,cdr3_nt
TRBJ2-3,TRBV10-3,NA,NA,CAISPGRDPSTDTQYF,TGTGCCATCAGCCCTGGACGGGATCCTAGCACAGATACGCAGTATTTT
TRBJ2-4,TRBV28,NA,NA,CASSFGAVAKNIQYF,TGTGCCAGCAGTTTTGGGGCCGTAGCCAAAAACATTCAGTACTTC
TRBJ1-2,TRBV12-3/TRBV12-4,TRBD1,many,CASSRRQGRNSNYGYTF,TGTGCCAGCAGTCGGAGACAGGGGAGGAATTCTAACTATGGCTACACCTTC
TRBJ2-3,TRBV7-2,TRBD2,few,CASSLGTSGGDTQYF,TGTGCCAGCAGCTTGGGGACTAGCGGCGGGGATACGCAGTATTTT
TRBJ1-2,TRBV30,NA,NA,CAWSVVQGGGGYTF,TGTGCCTGGAGTGTAGTCCAGGGAGGAGGCGGCTACACCTTC
TRBJ2-2,TRBV5-1,NA,few,CASSLVAILNTGELFF,TGCGCCAGCAGCTTGGTGGCGATACTCAACACCGGGGAGCTGTTTTTT
TRBJ2-2,TRBV6-4,NA,many,CASSRGTVLGHRGAVF,TGTGCCAGCAGTAGGGGCACAGTCCTGGGACACCGGGGAGCTGTTTTT
TRBJ2-7,TRBV5-6,NA,medium-sized,CASSLRAYEQYF,TGTGCCAGCAGCTTGAGAGCCTACGAGCAGTACTTC
TRBJ1-3,TRBV7-9,NA,many,CATQEVGSGNTIYF,TGTGCCACCCAAGAAGTGGGCTCTGGAAACACCATATATTTT
TRBJ2-3,TRBV7-2,TRBD2,NA,CASSSVAGATDTQYF,TGTGCCAGCAGTTCTGTAGCGGGGGCGACAGATACGCAGTATTTT
TRBJ1-5,TRBV25-1,NA,NA,CASSEYSFATAYQPQHF,TGTGCCAGCAGTGAATATTCTTTTGCGACCGCCTATCAGCCCCAGCATTTT
TRBJ2-1,TRBV7-2,NA,many,CASSLAASWGNEQFF,TGTGCCAGCAGCTTAGCAGCTAGCTGGGGAAATGAGCAGTTCTTC
TRBJ2-1,TRBV7-7,TRBD2,NA,CASSLWPPTSGAYNEQFF,TGTGCTAGCAGCTTATGGCCCCCAACTAGCGGGGCGTACAATGAGCAGTTCTTC
TRBJ2-3,TRBV2,NA,many,CASKGVDTQYF,TGTGCCAGCAAGGGGGTAGATACGCAGTATTTT
TRBJ2-3,TRBV29-1,NA,many,CSVSPERGRQYF,TGCAGCGTTTCACCCGAAAGGGGAAGGCAGTATTTT
TRBJ2-3,TRBV21-1,NA,NA,CASSKRVGGTDTQYF,TGTGCCAGCAGCAAGCGGGTGGGAGGCACAGATACGCAGTATTTT
TRBJ2-3,TRBV5-1,NA,many,CASSGREGGTDTQYF,TGCGCCAGCAGCGGGCGTGAAGGGGGGACAGATACGCAGTATTTT
TRBJ2-3,TRBV12-3/TRBV12-4,TRBD2,NA,CASTKGEGHTDTQYF,TGTGCCAGCACAAAAGGGGAGGGGCACACAGATACGCAGTATTTT
TRBJ2-1,TRBV12-3/TRBV12-4,NA,NA,CAILRRGNEQFF,TGTGCCATCTTAAGGAGGGGCAATGAGCAGTTCTTC
TRBJ1-1,TRBV7-2,TRBD1,NA,CASNLRDRVGAFF,TGTGCCAGCAACCTACGGGACAGGGTCGGAGCTTTCTTT
TRBJ1-4,TRBV9,NA,many,CASSVGLGATNEKLFF,TGTGCCAGCAGCGTGGGACTGGGGGCAACTAATGAAAAACTGTTTTTT
TRBJ2-3,TRBV28,NA,few,CASSRLGAQDTQYF,TGTGCCAGCAGTCGCCTCGGGGCCCAGGATACGCAGTATTTT